A selection of T cell receptor beta chains follows, all from one sample in a study of blood T cells in healthy people across ages. From the 5' RACE reads, TCRdb called clonotypes with MiXCR, one entry per CDR3 protein. Of hundreds of thousands of distinct CDR3 sequences detected, around half appear once; the ten largest clones hold around 24%. Material: blood. The receptors originated from an older man in good health. CDR3s include the opening cysteine and the closing phenylalanine or tryptophan. Fields, in order: clone size, J gene, V gene, D gene, CDR3 protein. D genes are given only for firm matches. Part of the rows lack a size; the others show once, few, many or a class for expanded clones.

size: -; J: TRBJ2-7; V: TRBV7-2; D: -; CDR3: CASSLAVATPYEQYF
size: -; J: TRBJ2-3; V: TRBV7-2; D: -; CDR3: CASSPPLSRATKDTQYF
size: -; J: TRBJ1-2; V: TRBV28; D: TRBD1; CDR3: CASSGTGDLIHGYTF
size: few; J: TRBJ2-1; V: TRBV5-1; D: TRBD2; CDR3: CASTGEGTYNEQFF
size: few; J: TRBJ2-5; V: TRBV20-1; D: TRBD2; CDR3: CSARGASGLQETQYF
size: once; J: -; V: TRBV29-1; D: TRBD1; CDR3: CGVGTGEPYEQYF
size: few; J: TRBJ2-7; V: TRBV6-2/TRBV6-3; D: -; CDR3: CASSYQAGVVEQYF
size: -; J: TRBJ2-7; V: TRBV2; D: TRBD1; CDR3: CASSEQGANYEQYF
size: -; J: TRBJ1-1; V: TRBV7-3; D: -; CDR3: CASSSAGTGYTEAFF
size: -; J: TRBJ2-3; V: TRBV9; D: TRBD1; CDR3: CASSAGQAGSDAQYF
size: -; J: TRBJ2-3; V: TRBV5-1; D: TRBD2; CDR3: CASSLSLAGDTQYF
size: -; J: TRBJ1-2; V: TRBV6-5; D: -; CDR3: CASSYDVGTNYGYTF
size: -; J: TRBJ1-2; V: TRBV20-1; D: -; CDR3: CSAHGAEPNYGYTF
size: -; J: TRBJ1-2; V: TRBV4-2; D: -; CDR3: CASSQDWTDGYTF
size: -; J: TRBJ2-1; V: TRBV5-1; D: TRBD2; CDR3: CASSDWTSGGVFGQFF
size: few; J: TRBJ2-5; V: TRBV29-1; D: -; CDR3: CSVGLALQETQYF
size: -; J: TRBJ2-1; V: TRBV29-1; D: -; CDR3: CSVEDRDPPYNEQFF